This TCR beta chain was retrieved from a study of blood T cell repertoires in COVID-19. Source study methods: Reference gene primer amplification gave nucleated cell count estimates. Libraries were prepared by immunoSEQ multiplex PCR; TCRdb keeps only in-frame clonotypes and omits some of them. That table is the source of V, J and clone size, and D and trimming were worked out from the DNA. Of 350,000 to 450,000 clones detected, 75% to 90% appear once; the ten largest clones hold about 4.9%. J lost 4 bases, V lost 3 bases, and 7 bases had no gene match. Germline CDR1 DFQATT, CDR2 SNEGSKA (reference sequence). The CDR3 sequence is 16 residues long.

Sequenced material: PBMCs or T cells enriched from blood (not recorded which). The chain recombines TRBV20-1 with TRBJ2-3, with TRBD2 matching 13 bases. The receptor was derived from a woman between 50 and 59 years old who had recovered from COVID-19. CDR3 DNA: TGCAGTGCTAGTCCCCCGACTAGCGGGAGGCCAGATACGCAGTATTTT. The encoded protein is CSASPPTSGRPDTQYF.